The TCR beta chain described here comes from a study of PD-L1 blockade in urothelial cancer. Across the whole study: Patients' prior chemotherapy regimens numbered 0 to 3. The authors examined blood 3 weeks (second dose) and 6 weeks after treatment start.

This sample's time point: peripheral blood 6 weeks after treatment start. V lost 2 bases, J lost 5 bases, and 10 bases lay in between. CDR1 is SGHKS and CDR2 is YYEKEE in the germline V gene (reference sequence). The CDR3 covers 14 residues. Only in-frame clones appear in the TCRdb table, and some are missing; sequencing was by immunoSEQ multiplex PCR. Of around 30,000 clones listed, around four fifths are singletons. This receptor was obtained from an older man with urothelial cancer. The V gene is TRBV5-5, the J gene TRBJ2-2; D possibly corresponds to TRBD2 (5 bases). Sample: PBMCs, taken around atezolizumab (anti-PD-L1) treatment. DNA for the CDR3: TGTGCCAGCAGCTTCGGACTGTCGACCGGGGAGCTGTTTTTT. Translation: CASSFGLSTGELFF.